A selection of T cell receptor beta chains follows, all from one sample in a study of Ad26.COV2.S vaccination and SARS-CoV-2 variants. TCRdb's table, derived via immunoSEQ multiplex PCR, lists solely in-frame clones and lacks some. The sample shows about 480,000 clones, around nine tenths of them seen only once. The starting material was peripheral blood, obtained in a trial of Ad26.COV2.S vaccine versus placebo. These receptor sequences come from a person aged 18-65 years who received the Ad26.COV2.S COVID-19 vaccine or a placebo. Each CDR3 is given without its conserved first and last residue. Fields, in order: J gene, V gene, CDR3 protein.

TRBJ2-7	TRBV29-1	SVRQSSYEQY
TRBJ2-2	TRBV4-1	ASSQAVVTGELF
TRBJ2-5	TRBV18	ASSPLVAGLQETQY
TRBJ2-2	TRBV5-1	ASSSGQGHTGELF
TRBJ1-5	TRBV18	ASSPVDKNYQH
TRBJ2-1	TRBV24-1	ATSATGKVSNEQF
TRBJ1-2	TRBV19	ASTTHAGAISNYGYT
TRBJ1-1	TRBV30	AWGTGRLGTEAF
TRBJ2-5	TRBV19	ASSRAAAETQY
TRBJ2-7	TRBV5-5	ASSWGPSYEQY
TRBJ1-3	TRBV7-2	ASSPRGHSGNTIY
TRBJ2-7	TRBV6-1	ASSEMSWGGGEQY
TRBJ1-1	TRBV20-1	SAGGTEAF
TRBJ1-4	TRBV19	ASSKGRVFNEKLF
TRBJ1-2	TRBV6-5	ASAVYGYT
TRBJ1-6	TRBV14	ASSANWGAYSPLH
TRBJ2-1	TRBV5-4	ASSWGRDTSYNEQF
TRBJ2-1	TRBV11-2	ASSFTGQPYNEQF
TRBJ2-2	TRBV7-2	AGRTGATGELF
TRBJ1-3	TRBV3-1/TRBV3-2	ASSQGADRAAKNTIY
TRBJ2-1	TRBV10-3	AISDWGGTSSEQF
TRBJ2-2	TRBV27	ASSLLRTGGLGELF
TRBJ2-5	TRBV19	ASSPPLVDRRQETQY
TRBJ2-3	TRBV19	ASRGRGAEQY
TRBJ1-2	TRBV24-1	ATSDPLRGRGYT
TRBJ2-7	TRBV29-1	SLQVFWDRGYEQY
TRBJ1-6	TRBV30	AWREVFNSYNSPLH
TRBJ2-7	TRBV28	ASMPGRSAYEQY
TRBJ2-2	TRBV4-2	ASSQGEGLQNTGELF
TRBJ2-7	TRBV5-1	ASSLGGGAGSYEQY
TRBJ2-7	TRBV6-5	ASSRDYFSYEQY
TRBJ2-7	TRBV2	ASSAYEQY
TRBJ1-2	TRBV29-1	SGGQAANYGYT